What follows are 25 T cell receptor beta chains derived from one specimen sequenced in a study of tissue T cells after allogeneic stem cell transplantation. The method was immunoSEQ multiplex PCR; TCRdb's version includes in-frame clones alone and lacks a portion of them. The data hold some 7,000 clones, with roughly 60% observed a single time. Sample: duodenum tissue, taken at autopsy. The receptors come from an older female donor with lung cancer.

This clone was picked up one time. The chain employs TRBV6-1 and TRBJ1-2, with a tentative D call TRBD1 (6 bases). Trimming shortened V by 1 base and J by 6 bases, and 21 bases separated the two germline ends. Germline V gene sequence: CDR1 MNHNS, CDR2 SASEGT. The CDR3 sequence is 17 residues long. CDR3 DNA: TGTGCCAGCAGTGAAGAATTGGGGGCCTATTACAGGGATGGCTACACCTTC. Protein product: CASSEELGAYYRDGYTF.

V and J are TRBV3-1 (or the pseudogene TRBV3-2) and TRBJ1-6, with D uncertain. V shed 1 base and J shed 7 bases, with 20 bases lying between them. CDR3 length: 18 residues. Germline CDR1 LGHDT, CDR2 YNNKEL (reference sequence). DNA of the CDR3: TGTGCCAGCAGCCAAGGGATTCAGTCCCGGGGAAACAATTCACCCCTCCACTTT. Translated, it gives CASSQGIQSRGNNSPLHF.

The DNA of the CDR3 is TGTGCCAGCAGCTACTTCCGGGGGAACACTGAAGCTTTCTTT. It encodes CASSYFRGNTEAFF. J is TRBJ1-1 and V is TRBV14; D remains ambiguous. CDR3 length: 14 amino acids. V lost 5 bases to trimming and J lost 1 base, with 11 bases between them. Germline V gives CDR1 SGHDN, CDR2 FVKESK. The entire variable domain, with the rest obtained from reference TRBV14 and TRBJ1-1, is as follows: EAGVTQFPSHSVIEKGQTVTLRCDPISGHDNLYWYRRVMGKEIKFLLHFVKESKQDESGMPNNRFLAERTGGTYSTLKVQPAELEDSGVYFCASSYFRGNTEAFFGQGTRLTVV.

The chain links TRBV29-1 to TRBJ1-2, with D maybe TRBD1 (6 bases). This CDR3 has 13 amino acids. The V end was cut by 7 bases, the J end by 5 bases, with 17 bases between. Germline-derived CDR1 and CDR2 are SQVTM and ANQGSEA. The DNA of the CDR3 is TGCAGCGCTCGAAGCGGGGGGCGGTATGGCTACACCTTC. Its translation is CSARSGGRYGYTF.

The chain recombines TRBV6-5 with TRBJ2-7, with TRBD1 identical over 7 bases. The V gene's germline CDR1 is MNHEY and CDR2 SVGAGI. The trim removed 6 bases at V and 6 bases at J, leaving 11 bases unmatched. The CDR3 is made up of 14 amino acids. The CDR3 sequence: CASSSHRGRAEQYF. DNA for the CDR3: TGTGCCAGCAGCTCTCACAGGGGTAGGGCCGAGCAGTACTTC.

The rearrangement uses TRBV5-1 and TRBJ2-1; a weak D match, TRBD2 (5 bases). The CDR3 extends over 16 amino acids. V dropped 9 bases and J dropped 0 bases, with 19 bases sitting between them. The germline gives CDR1 SGHRS, CDR2 YFSETQ. CDR3 in DNA: TGCGCCACCCGGGAAGCTCCCGGAGTCTCCTACAATGAGCAGTTCTTC. Protein sequence: CATREAPGVSYNEQFF.

The rearrangement joins TRBV28 to TRBJ1-4; no clear D. With 7 bases removed from V and 8 bases from J, the gap between germline ends came to 11 bases. Germline values: CDR1 MDHEN, CDR2 SYDVKM. There are 12 residues in the CDR3. CDR3 sequence: CASTQGLEKLFF. CDR3 coding DNA: TGTGCCAGCACCCAAGGGTTGGAAAAACTGTTTTTT.

This clone has a handful of counts. V is TRBV20-1 and J is TRBJ2-2; D is unclear. The CDR3 runs to 11 residues. The germline V and J ends were trimmed by 4 bases and 6 bases, with 6 bases remaining between them. Germline V gives CDR1 DFQATT, CDR2 SNEGSKA (reference sequence). CDR3 coding DNA: TGCAGTGCTATGCGGTCCGGGGAGCTGTTTTTT. As protein: CSAMRSGELFF.

The chain combines TRBV30 with TRBJ2-1; 7 bases line up with TRBD1. Germline V gives CDR1 GTSNPN, CDR2 SVGIG (reference sequence). V shed 5 bases and J 8 bases; nucleotides not matched to a gene: 15. The CDR3 loop spans 15 amino acids. CDR3 nucleotide sequence: TGTGCCTGGGGTATCCCGACAGGGAAGAGGCATGAGCAGTTCTTC. This sequence encodes CAWGIPTGKRHEQFF. The full variable domain, in which reference TRBV30 and TRBJ2-1 provide the parts outside the CDR3, is SQTIHQWPATLVQPVGSPLSLECTVEGTSNPNLYWYRQAAGRGLQLLFYSVGIGQISSEVPQNLSASRPQDRQFILSSKKLLLSDSGFYLCAWGIPTGKRHEQFFGPGTRLTVL.

Judged by abundance, this clone is medium-sized. Other nucleotide sequences from this sample produce the same CDR3. This rearrangement joins TRBV20-1 to TRBJ2-3, with 8 bases that match TRBD2. CDR3 size: 16 residues. Trimming at V came to 3 bases and at J to 1 base, leaving 9 bases not matched to a gene. The germline V gene has CDR1 DFQATT and CDR2 SNEGSKA (reference sequence). This CDR3 is CSASEAGGLGTDTQYF. The CDR3 DNA sequence: TGCAGTGCTAGTGAGGCGGGGGGCCTCGGCACAGATACGCAGTATTTT.

The DNA for the CDR3 is TGTGCCAGTAGCGTGGATTATATCCGAAAAGGCTATGGCTACACCTTC. Protein sequence: CASSVDYIRKGYGYTF. The chain uses TRBV19 and TRBJ1-2; D gene unclear. Germline lookup yields CDR1 LNHDA and CDR2 SQIVND (reference sequence). The CDR3 covers 16 residues. Trimming took 6 bases from V and 4 from J, leaving 21 bases between them.

This chain connects TRBV7-8 to TRBJ2-1; TRBD2 aligns across 8 bases. The CDR3 consists of 15 residues. The V gene end was trimmed by 6 bases and the J gene end by 0 bases; junction bases not matched to a gene: 4. Germline CDR1 and CDR2: SGHVS and FQNEAQ. CDR3: CASRITSGSYNEQFF. The CDR3 coding sequence is TGTGCCAGCAGAATTACTAGCGGCTCCTACAATGAGCAGTTCTTC.

The gene calls are TRBV5-1 and TRBJ2-3; no clear D gene. V was shortened by 0 bases and J by 2 bases, with 4 bases between the two germline ends. Germline CDR1 SGHRS, CDR2 YFSETQ. The CDR3 has 13 amino acids. CDR3 amino acids: CASSLGYTDTQYF. The DNA of the CDR3 is TGCGCCAGCAGCTTGGGTTACACAGATACGCAGTATTTT.

This clone was recorded only once. The gene calls are TRBV10-2 and TRBJ2-3; no firm D call. The CDR3 has 13 amino acids. Trimming removed 3 bases at V and 4 bases at J, with 8 bases between. CDR1 and CDR2 from the germline V gene are WSHSY and SAAADI. CDR3 amino acids: CASSDSSADTQYF. As DNA, the CDR3 is TGCGCCAGCAGTGACTCCAGTGCAGATACGCAGTATTTT.

V usage is TRBV3-1 (or the pseudogene TRBV3-2) and J usage is TRBJ1-4; TRBD1 is a possible D gene (5 bases). The CDR3 consists of 16 residues. Between the trimmed V and J ends, which lost 3 bases and 0 bases, there was a span of 11 bases. Germline CDR1 LGHDT, CDR2 YNNKEL (reference sequence). CDR3 region: CASSQQGRTTNEKLFF. The CDR3 nucleotides are TGTGCCAGCAGCCAGCAGGGACGGACAACTAATGAAAAACTGTTTTTT.

This clone was counted a single time. This rearrangement joins TRBV18 to TRBJ1-6, with 8 bases fitting TRBD1. Germline CDR1 and CDR2: KGHSH and LQKENI. The V gene end was trimmed by 4 bases and the J gene end by 5 bases; junction bases not matched to a gene: 4. The CDR3 has 15 residues. The CDR3 reads CASSQDRGHNSPLHF. The CDR3 coding sequence is TGTGCCAGCTCACAAGACAGGGGTCATAATTCACCCCTCCACTTT.

Sample share makes this clone medium-sized. Additional DNA sequences in this sample encode the identical CDR3. This chain joins TRBV18 and TRBJ1-5; 7 bases are a match to TRBD1. V gave up 6 bases and J gave up 6 bases; unmatched junction bases: 8. The CDR3 is 14 amino acids. In germline, CDR1 is KGHSH, CDR2 LQKENI. The CDR3 DNA follows: TGTGCCAGCTCGGGAACAGGGGCGGGTCAGCCCCAGCATTTT. Its translation is CASSGTGAGQPQHF.

Concerning this clone: This specimen includes other DNA sequences encoding the same CDR3. The chain joins TRBV6-5 to TRBJ1-2, with TRBD1 as a possible D gene (5 bases). This CDR3 spans 13 amino acids. CDR1 MNHEY and CDR2 SVGAGI come from the germline V gene. Between the trimmed V and J ends, which lost 2 bases and 6 bases, there was a span of 10 bases. CDR3 nucleotide sequence: TGTGCCAGCAGTTACGAAAGGGGCGATGGCTACACCTTC. Translated, it gives CASSYERGDGYTF.

The chain uses TRBV6-5 and TRBJ1-5; D is possibly TRBD1 (6 bases). The germline gives CDR1 MNHEY, CDR2 SVGAGI. V was pared by 5 bases and J by 2 bases, with 13 bases between. CDR3 length: 15 amino acids. The CDR3, as DNA: TGTGCCAGCAGTAAGGGGGGAATGGGCAATCAGCCCCAGCATTTT. Translating it yields CASSKGGMGNQPQHF.

This chain links TRBV6-5 with TRBJ2-5; D gene ambiguous. This CDR3 has 14 residues. The germline CDR1 and CDR2 sequences are MNHEY and SVGAGI. Trimming left V 8 bases short and J 1 base short, with 14 bases between. CDR3 residues: CASHSLSLQETQYF. The CDR3 region has the DNA TGTGCCAGCCACAGTCTAAGTCTCCAAGAGACCCAGTACTTC.

This clone was picked up a small number of times. The genes are TRBV2 and TRBJ2-1; D is possibly TRBD2 (6 bases). V gave up 7 bases and J gave up 5 bases, with 18 bases separating them. From germline, CDR1 is SNHLY and CDR2 FYNNEI. The CDR3 sequence is 15 residues long. CDR3 nucleotide sequence: TGTGCCAGCAAAGACCCCCGGGAGAGGCACAATGAGCAGTTCTTC. Its protein product is CASKDPRERHNEQFF. Complete variable domain (other parts from reference TRBV2 and TRBJ2-1): EPEVTQTPSHQVTQMGQEVILRCVPISNHLYFYWYRQILGQKVEFLVSFYNNEISEKSEIFDDQFSVERPDGSNFTLKIRSTKLEDSAMYFCASKDPRERHNEQFFGPGTRLTVL.

The chain recombines TRBV19 with TRBJ1-5; 7 bases line up with TRBD1. Unmatched junction bases numbered 6, after V lost 9 bases and J lost 4 bases. This CDR3 spans 13 amino acids. CDR1 is LNHDA, CDR2 SQIVND, per germline (reference sequence). CDR3 sequence reads: CASRTGRNQPQHF. The CDR3 DNA follows: TGTGCCAGCCGGACAGGAAGGAATCAGCCCCAGCATTTT.

This chain links TRBV19 with TRBJ2-3; D is unclear. Trimming shortened V by 1 base and J by 2 bases, and 10 bases separated the two germline ends. The CDR3 runs 15 residues. Germline V gives CDR1 LNHDA, CDR2 SQIVND (reference sequence). The CDR3 DNA reads TGTGCCAGTAGTATAGGGGGTTTCCTCACAGATACGCAGTATTTT. Its translation: CASSIGGFLTDTQYF.

The chain employs TRBV2 and TRBJ1-2; 8 bases are shared with TRBD1. The V and J ends lost 6 bases and 6 bases, in that order; junction bases with no gene match: 6. There are 13 residues in the CDR3. CDR1 is SNHLY and CDR2 is FYNNEI in the germline V gene. CDR3 sequence: CASRDGTGHGYTF. CDR3 in DNA: TGTGCCAGCAGGGACGGGACAGGCCATGGCTACACCTTC.

This clone was seen more than once but under ten times. CDR3: CASSHPRAGADTDTQYF. The CDR3 DNA follows: TGTGCCAGCAGCCATCCGAGAGCGGGGGCAGACACAGATACGCAGTATTTT. This sequence joins TRBV4-2 and TRBJ2-3; 8 bases map to TRBD2. CDR3 length: 17 residues. The germline CDR1 and CDR2 sequences are LGHNA and YNFKEQ. After removal of 3 bases from V and 2 bases from J, the junction contained 10 bases not matched to a gene.